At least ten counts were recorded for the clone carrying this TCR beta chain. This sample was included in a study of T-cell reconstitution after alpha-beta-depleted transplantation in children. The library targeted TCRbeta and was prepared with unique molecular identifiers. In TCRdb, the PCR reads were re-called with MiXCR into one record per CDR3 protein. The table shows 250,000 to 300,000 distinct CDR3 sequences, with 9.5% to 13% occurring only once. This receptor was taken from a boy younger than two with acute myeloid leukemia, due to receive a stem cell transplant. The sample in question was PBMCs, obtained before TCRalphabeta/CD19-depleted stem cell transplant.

The CDR3 protein is CASSFSYQAYYGYTF. CDR3 DNA: TGTGCCAGCAGCTTCTCCTACCAGGCGTACTATGGCTACACCTTC. This chain uses TRBV7-2 with TRBJ1-2; D remains ambiguous. Germline CDR1 and CDR2: SGHTA and FQGNSA. The CDR3 sequence is 15 residues long. V lost 3 bases, J lost 3 bases, and 14 bases lay in between.